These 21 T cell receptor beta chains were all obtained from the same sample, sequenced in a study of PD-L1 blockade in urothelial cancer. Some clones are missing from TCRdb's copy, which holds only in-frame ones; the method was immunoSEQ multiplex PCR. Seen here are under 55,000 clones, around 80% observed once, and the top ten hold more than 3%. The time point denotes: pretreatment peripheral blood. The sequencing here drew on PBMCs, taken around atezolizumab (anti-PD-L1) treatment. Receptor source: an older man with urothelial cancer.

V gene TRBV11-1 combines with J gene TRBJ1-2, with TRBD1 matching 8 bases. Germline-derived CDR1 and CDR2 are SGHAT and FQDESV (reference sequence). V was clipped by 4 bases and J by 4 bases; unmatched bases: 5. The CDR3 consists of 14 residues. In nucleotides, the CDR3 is TGTGCCAGCAGCTCTTCTACAGGGGGCTATGGCTACACCTTC. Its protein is CASSSSTGGYGYTF. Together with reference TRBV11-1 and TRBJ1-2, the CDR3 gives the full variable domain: EAEVAQSPRYKITEKSQAVAFWCDPISGHATLYWYRQILGQGPELLVQFQDESVVDDSQLPKDRFSAERLKGVDSTLKIQPAELGDSAMYLCASSSSTGGYGYTFGSGTRLTVV.

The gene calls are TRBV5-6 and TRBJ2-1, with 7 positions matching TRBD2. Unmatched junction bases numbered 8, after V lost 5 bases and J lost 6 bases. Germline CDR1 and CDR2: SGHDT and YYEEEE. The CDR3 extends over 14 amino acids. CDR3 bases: TGTGCCAGCAGTTCTTGGGACTATCTCAATGAGCAGTTCTTC. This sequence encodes CASSSWDYLNEQFF.

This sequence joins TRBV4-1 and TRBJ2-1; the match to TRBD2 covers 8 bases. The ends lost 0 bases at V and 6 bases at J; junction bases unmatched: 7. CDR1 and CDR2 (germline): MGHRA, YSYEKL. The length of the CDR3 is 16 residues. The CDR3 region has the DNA TGCGCCAGCAGCCAAGATTTAAGCGGGGGACGCAATGAGCAGTTCTTC. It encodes CASSQDLSGGRNEQFF.

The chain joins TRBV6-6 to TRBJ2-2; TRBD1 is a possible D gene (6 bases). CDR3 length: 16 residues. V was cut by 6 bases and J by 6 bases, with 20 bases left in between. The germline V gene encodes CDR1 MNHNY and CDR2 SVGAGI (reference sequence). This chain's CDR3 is CASSRYIGQRPGELFF. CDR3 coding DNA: TGTGCCAGCAGCCGTTACATCGGACAGCGACCCGGGGAGCTGTTTTTT.

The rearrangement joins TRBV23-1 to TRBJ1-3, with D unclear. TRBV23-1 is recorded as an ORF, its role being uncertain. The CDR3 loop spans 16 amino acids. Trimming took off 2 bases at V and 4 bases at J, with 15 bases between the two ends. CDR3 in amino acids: CASSQREGVEGNTIYF. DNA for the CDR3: TGCGCCAGCAGTCAAAGAGAGGGAGTGGAAGGAAACACCATATATTTT.

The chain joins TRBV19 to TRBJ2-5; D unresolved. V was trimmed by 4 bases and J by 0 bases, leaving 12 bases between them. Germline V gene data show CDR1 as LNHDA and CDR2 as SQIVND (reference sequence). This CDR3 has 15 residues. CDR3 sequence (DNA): TGTGCCAGTAGTACCCTCGAGAGCAACCAAGAGACCCAGTACTTC. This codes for CASSTLESNQETQYF.

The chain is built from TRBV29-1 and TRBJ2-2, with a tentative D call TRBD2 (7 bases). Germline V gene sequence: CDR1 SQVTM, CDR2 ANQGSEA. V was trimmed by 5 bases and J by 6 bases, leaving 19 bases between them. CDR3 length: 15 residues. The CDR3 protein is CSVKRGGGEAGELFF. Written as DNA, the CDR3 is TGCAGCGTTAAGAGGGGGGGAGGGGAGGCCGGGGAGCTGTTTTTT.

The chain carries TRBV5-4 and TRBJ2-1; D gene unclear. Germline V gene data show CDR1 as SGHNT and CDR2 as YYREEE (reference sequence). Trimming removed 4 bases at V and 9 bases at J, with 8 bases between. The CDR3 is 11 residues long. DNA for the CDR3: TGTGCCAGCAGCGTACGGAGTGAGCAGTTCTTC. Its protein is CASSVRSEQFF.

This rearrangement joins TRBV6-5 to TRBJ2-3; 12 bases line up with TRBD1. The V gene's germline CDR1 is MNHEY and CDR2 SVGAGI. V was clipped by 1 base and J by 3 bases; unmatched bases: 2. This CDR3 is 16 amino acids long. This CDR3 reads CASSYLGQGATDTQYF. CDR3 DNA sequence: TGTGCCAGCAGTTACTTGGGACAGGGGGCGACAGATACGCAGTATTTT.

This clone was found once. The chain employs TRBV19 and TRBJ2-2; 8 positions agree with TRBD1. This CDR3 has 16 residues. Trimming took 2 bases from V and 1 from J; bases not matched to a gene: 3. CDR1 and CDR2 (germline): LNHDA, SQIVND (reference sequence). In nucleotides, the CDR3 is TGTGCCAGTAGTATATCAGGACAGGGGAACACCGGGGAGCTGTTTTTT. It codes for CASSISGQGNTGELFF. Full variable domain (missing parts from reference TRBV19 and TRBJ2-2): DGGITQSPKYLFRKEGQNVTLSCEQNLNHDAMYWYRQDPGQGLRLIYYSQIVNDFQKGDIAEGYSVSREKKESFPLTVTSAQKNPTAFYLCASSISGQGNTGELFFGEGSRLTVL.

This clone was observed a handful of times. The DNA for the CDR3 is TGTGCCAGCAGCGGCACCGGGACAGGGAATGAGCAGTTCTTC. Its translation: CASSGTGTGNEQFF. The chain has TRBV6-1 and TRBJ2-1; 9 positions agree with TRBD1. CDR3 length: 14 amino acids. CDR1 is MNHNS, CDR2 SASEGT, per germline. The ends lost 6 bases at V and 7 bases at J; junction bases unmatched: 7.

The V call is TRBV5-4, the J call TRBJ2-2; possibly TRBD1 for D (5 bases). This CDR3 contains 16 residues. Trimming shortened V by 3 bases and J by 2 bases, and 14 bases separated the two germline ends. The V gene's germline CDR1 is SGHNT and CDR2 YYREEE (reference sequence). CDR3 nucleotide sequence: TGTGCCAGCAGCTCTGGGGCGCGGATTAACACCGGGGAGCTGTTTTTT. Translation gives CASSSGARINTGELFF. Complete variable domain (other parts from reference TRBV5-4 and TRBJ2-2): ETGVTQSPTHLIKTRGQQVTLRCSSQSGHNTVSWYQQALGQGPQFIFQYYREEENGRGNFPPRFSGLQFPNYSSELNVNALELDDSALYLCASSSGARINTGELFFGEGSRLTVL.

The CDR3 DNA reads as TGTGCCAGCAGCCAAATCGGGTCCCAAGAGACCCAGTACTTC. It is translated as CASSQIGSQETQYF. The rearrangement uses TRBV14 and TRBJ2-5; no reliable D call. Trimming cost V 2 bases and J 1 base, with 8 bases left between them. CDR1 and CDR2 from the germline V gene are SGHDN and FVKESK. The CDR3 spans 14 residues. Drawing the rest from reference TRBV14 and TRBJ2-5, the complete variable domain is EAGVTQFPSHSVIEKGQTVTLRCDPISGHDNLYWYRRVMGKEIKFLLHFVKESKQDESGMPNNRFLAERTGGTYSTLKVQPAELEDSGVYFCASSQIGSQETQYFGPGTRLLVL.

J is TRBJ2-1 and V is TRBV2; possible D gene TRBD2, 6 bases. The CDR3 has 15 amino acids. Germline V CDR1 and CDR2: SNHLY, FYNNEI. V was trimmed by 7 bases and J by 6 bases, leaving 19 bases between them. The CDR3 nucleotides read TGTGCCAGCAATCGGGAGCCCGGGGCCTTCAATGAGCAGTTCTTC. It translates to CASNREPGAFNEQFF.

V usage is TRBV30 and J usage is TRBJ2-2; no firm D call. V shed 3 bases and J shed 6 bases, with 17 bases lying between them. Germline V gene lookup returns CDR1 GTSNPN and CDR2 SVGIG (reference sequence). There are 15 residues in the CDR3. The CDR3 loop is CAWRPLRSEAGELFF. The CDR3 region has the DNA TGTGCCTGGAGGCCCCTCCGTTCTGAGGCCGGGGAGCTGTTTTTT. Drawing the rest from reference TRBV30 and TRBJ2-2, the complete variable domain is SQTIHQWPATLVQPVGSPLSLECTVEGTSNPNLYWYRQAAGRGLQLLFYSVGIGQISSEVPQNLSASRPQDRQFILSSKKLLLSDSGFYLCAWRPLRSEAGELFFGEGSRLTVL.

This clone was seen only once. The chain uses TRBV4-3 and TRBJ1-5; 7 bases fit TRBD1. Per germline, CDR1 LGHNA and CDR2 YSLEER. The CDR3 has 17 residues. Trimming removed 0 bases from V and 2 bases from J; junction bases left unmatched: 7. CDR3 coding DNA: TGCGCCAGCAGCCAAGAGCCGCCAGGGGGTCGCAATCAGCCCCAGCATTTT. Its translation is CASSQEPPGGRNQPQHF.

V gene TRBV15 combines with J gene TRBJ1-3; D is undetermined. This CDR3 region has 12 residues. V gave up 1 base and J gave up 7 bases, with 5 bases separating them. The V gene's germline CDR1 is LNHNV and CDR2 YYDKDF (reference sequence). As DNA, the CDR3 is TGTGCCACCAGCAGAGGCAGTAACACCATATATTTT. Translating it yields CATSRGSNTIYF.

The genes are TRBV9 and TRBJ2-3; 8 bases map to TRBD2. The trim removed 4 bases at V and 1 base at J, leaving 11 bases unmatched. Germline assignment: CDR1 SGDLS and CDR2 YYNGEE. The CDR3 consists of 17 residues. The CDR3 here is CASSLLAAGGRTDTQYF. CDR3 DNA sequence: TGTGCCAGCAGCCTACTAGCGGCGGGAGGTCGCACAGATACGCAGTATTTT. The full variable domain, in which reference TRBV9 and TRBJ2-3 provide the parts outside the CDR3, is DSGVTQTPKHLITATGQRVTLRCSPRSGDLSVYWYQQSLDQGLQFLIQYYNGEERAKGNILERFSAQQFPDLHSELNLSSLELGDSALYFCASSLLAAGGRTDTQYFGPGTRLTVL.

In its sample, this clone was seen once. Here the CDR3 reads CASSRGLSHYEQYF. The CDR3 DNA follows: TGTGCCAGCAGCAGGGGACTATCACACTACGAGCAGTACTTC. The V call is TRBV21-1, the J call TRBJ2-7; the table names TRBD2, a call not compared with the DNA. TRBV21-1 is described as a pseudogene. The CDR3 runs to 14 residues.

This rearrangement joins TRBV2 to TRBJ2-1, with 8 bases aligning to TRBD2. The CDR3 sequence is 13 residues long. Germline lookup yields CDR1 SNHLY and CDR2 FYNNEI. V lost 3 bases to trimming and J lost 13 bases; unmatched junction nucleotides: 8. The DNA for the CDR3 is TGTGCCAGCAGTGACAGGGCGGGAGGACGTCAGTTCTTC. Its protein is CASSDRAGGRQFF.

CDR3 sequence reads: CASSQNRDRVNNEQFF. CDR3 DNA sequence: TGCGCCAGCAGCCAGAACCGGGACAGGGTCAACAATGAGCAGTTCTTC. The V and J genes are TRBV4-1 and TRBJ2-1; 9 nucleotides match TRBD1. After removal of 3 bases from V and 5 bases from J, the junction contained 8 bases not matched to a gene. The CDR3 consists of 16 residues. Germline CDR1 reads MGHRA; CDR2 reads YSYEKL.